The 17 T cell receptor beta chains reported below all come from one sample, sequenced in a study of T cell responses to AZD1222 COVID-19 vaccine. Method: immunoSEQ multiplex PCR; TCRdb's copy keeps in-frame clones and lacks some. The sample records more than 65,000 clones, 75% to 90% being singletons. The specimen was peripheral blood, collected 28 days after the second AZD1222 dose. The receptor source for this set is an adult who received the AZD1222 COVID-19 vaccine.

The chain uses TRBV2 and TRBJ1-6, with TRBD1 matching 10 bases. The CDR3 covers 15 residues. Trimming cost V 0 bases and J 11 bases; bases outside gene matches: 4. The germline V gene encodes CDR1 SNHLY and CDR2 FYNNEI. The CDR3 is CASSEAGQGRTPLHF. For the CDR3, the DNA is TGTGCCAGCAGTGAAGCGGGACAGGGGAGGACACCCCTCCACTTT.

This rearrangement joins TRBV6-5 to TRBJ2-1; D not certain. The CDR3 consists of 12 residues. From germline, CDR1 is MNHEY and CDR2 SVGAGI. V was trimmed by 0 bases and J by 7 bases, leaving 4 bases between them. The CDR3 region has the DNA TGTGCCAGCAGTTACTCAGGGAATGAGCAGTTCTTC. Translating it yields CASSYSGNEQFF.

The chain employs TRBV29-1 and TRBJ1-1; D unclear. Germline V gives CDR1 SQVTM, CDR2 ANQGSEA. The CDR3 is 11 residues long. The V gene lost 5 bases and the J gene lost 0 bases, with 4 bases spanning the gap. CDR3 DNA sequence: TGCAGCGTTCGAGTGAACACTGAAGCTTTCTTT. It specifies CSVRVNTEAFF.

CDR3 residues: CASSSPSSGAYYEQYF. The DNA for the CDR3 is TGTGCCAGCAGCTCTCCATCTAGCGGGGCATACTACGAGCAGTACTTC. The rearrangement links TRBV5-6 to TRBJ2-7; 9 bases map to TRBD2. This CDR3 is built from 16 residues. Trimming at V came to 3 bases and at J to 3 bases, leaving 10 bases not matched to a gene. Germline values: CDR1 SGHDT, CDR2 YYEEEE.

The chain couples TRBV5-1 to TRBJ1-3, with D unclear. Trimming pared 10 bases from V and 0 bases from J, leaving 17 bases between. Germline V gene lookup returns CDR1 SGHRS and CDR2 YFSETQ. CDR3 size: 15 residues. CDR3 in DNA: TGCGCCCGGGAAAACCGACTGAACTCTGGAAACACCATATATTTT. Its translation: CARENRLNSGNTIYF.

The chain joins TRBV28 to TRBJ1-1; 7 positions match TRBD1. The CDR3 runs to 15 residues. V trimming: 2 bases; J trimming: 3 bases; junction bases outside the gene matches: 6. Germline CDR1 reads MDHEN; CDR2 reads SYDVKM. The CDR3 sequence is CASSLDRAEYTEAFF. CDR3 DNA: TGTGCCAGCAGTTTAGACAGGGCGGAGTACACTGAAGCTTTCTTT.

This sequence joins TRBV11-2 and TRBJ2-1, with TRBD2 matching 10 bases. The germline CDR1 and CDR2 sequences are SGHAT and FQNNGV. The CDR3 runs 13 residues. J lost 5 bases, V lost 6 bases, and 1 base had no gene match. The CDR3 loop is CASRLAGNNEQFF. Written as DNA, the CDR3 is TGTGCCAGCAGACTAGCGGGAAACAATGAGCAGTTCTTC.

The rearrangement uses TRBV6-5 and TRBJ1-2; D uncertain. The CDR3 runs 13 residues. Germline V gene sequence: CDR1 MNHEY, CDR2 SVGAGI. Trimming shortened V by 7 bases and J by 1 base, and 10 bases separated the two germline ends. In DNA form, the CDR3 reads TGTGCCAGCATGCGTAAGGATAACTATGGCTACACCTTC. As protein: CASMRKDNYGYTF.

This clone was detected a few times. The genes are TRBV4-2 and TRBJ2-3, with 15 bases identical to TRBD2. Looked up from germline, CDR1 is LGHNA and CDR2 is YNFKEQ. This CDR3 has 19 residues. Germline trimming cut 4 bases from V and 4 bases from J; bases unmatched to any gene: 12. Here the CDR3 DNA reads TGTGCCAGCAGCCGACCACCGGGACTAGCGGGAGGAGGGGCAGATACGCAGTATTTT. This gives the protein CASSRPPGLAGGGADTQYF.

This sequence joins TRBV2 and TRBJ2-6, with D perhaps given as TRBD1 or TRBD2 (5 bases each). Per the germline V gene, CDR1 is SNHLY and CDR2 is FYNNEI. This CDR3 region has 14 residues. V dropped 6 bases and J dropped 3 bases, with 9 bases sitting between them. The CDR3 is CASSRDRGANVLTF. The CDR3, as DNA: TGTGCCAGCAGCCGGGACCGTGGGGCCAACGTCCTGACTTTC.

V and J are TRBV5-1 and TRBJ2-7, with a possible D match to TRBD2 (5 bases). This CDR3 region has 15 residues. The germline V and J ends were trimmed by 0 bases and 7 bases, with 17 bases remaining between them. The V gene's germline CDR1 is SGHRS and CDR2 YFSETQ. The CDR3 region has the DNA TGCGCCAGCAGCTTGGGAGCGGCCGGGGTGGGAGAGCAGTACTTC. Its protein is CASSLGAAGVGEQYF.

The chain recombines TRBV5-1 with TRBJ2-1, with TRBD1 matching over 9 bases. There are 16 residues in the CDR3. The V gene's germline CDR1 is SGHRS and CDR2 YFSETQ. V dropped 4 bases and J dropped 6; count of bases not matched to a gene: 11. This CDR3 is CASSNSDRGRLNEQFF. As DNA, the CDR3 is TGCGCCAGCAGCAATTCGGACAGGGGTAGGCTCAATGAGCAGTTCTTC. Using reference TRBV5-1 and TRBJ2-1 for the parts outside the CDR3, the full variable domain is KAGVTQTPRYLIKTRGQQVTLSCSPISGHRSVSWYQQTPGQGLQFLFEYFSETQRNKGNFPGRFSGRQFSNSRSEMNVSTLELGDSALYLCASSNSDRGRLNEQFFGPGTRLTVL.

The chain couples TRBV19 to TRBJ1-1; 7 bases align to TRBD1. CDR1 is LNHDA and CDR2 is SQIVND in the germline V gene (reference sequence). After removal of 0 bases from V and 5 bases from J, the junction contained 6 bases not matched to a gene. The CDR3 has 15 residues. CDR3 DNA: TGTGCCAGTAGTATAGATAACAGGGGCGGAACTGAAGCTTTCTTT. Encoded protein: CASSIDNRGGTEAFF.

The V gene is TRBV3-1 (or the pseudogene TRBV3-2), the J gene TRBJ1-2; 7 positions match TRBD1. The CDR3 loop spans 13 amino acids. Germline V gene lookup returns CDR1 LGHDT and CDR2 YNNKEL (reference sequence). Trimming removed 2 bases from V and 7 bases from J; junction bases left unmatched: 4. CDR3 DNA: TGTGCCAGCAGCCAAACAGGGGAGCTTGGCTACACCTTC. This gives the protein CASSQTGELGYTF.

The chain employs TRBV18 and TRBJ1-5; 9 bases agree with TRBD1. This CDR3 has 14 residues. Trimming took 2 bases from V and 5 from J; bases not matched to a gene: 1. Per germline, CDR1 KGHSH and CDR2 LQKENI. The CDR3 coding sequence is TGTGCCAGCTCACCAAGGACAGGGGATCAGCCCCAGCATTTT. This sequence encodes CASSPRTGDQPQHF. Combining the CDR3 with reference TRBV18 and TRBJ1-5 gives the whole variable domain NAGVMQNPRHLVRRRGQEARLRCSPMKGHSHVYWYRQLPEEGLKFMVYLQKENIIDESGMPKERFSAEFPKEGPSILRIQQVVRGDSAAYFCASSPRTGDQPQHFGDGTRLSIL.

This sequence joins TRBV29-1 and TRBJ2-3, with D possibly called TRBD1 or TRBD2 (6 bases each). The V and J ends lost 6 bases and 7 bases respectively, with 14 bases between them. In germline, CDR1 is SQVTM, CDR2 ANQGSEA. CDR3 length: 12 amino acids. The CDR3 DNA follows: TGCAGCGTCGTACAGGGAGGAAATACGCAGTATTTT. It translates to CSVVQGGNTQYF.

The DNA for the CDR3 is TGTGCCAGCAGTTTCTTATCTCGAGGGGACGATACGCAGTATTTT. Amino acid sequence: CASSFLSRGDDTQYF. J is TRBJ2-3 and V is TRBV6-5; D is tentatively TRBD1 or TRBD2 (5 bases each). The length of the CDR3 is 15 residues. Germline CDR1 is MNHEY and CDR2 is SVGAGI. V lost 4 bases and J lost 6, with 17 bases in between.